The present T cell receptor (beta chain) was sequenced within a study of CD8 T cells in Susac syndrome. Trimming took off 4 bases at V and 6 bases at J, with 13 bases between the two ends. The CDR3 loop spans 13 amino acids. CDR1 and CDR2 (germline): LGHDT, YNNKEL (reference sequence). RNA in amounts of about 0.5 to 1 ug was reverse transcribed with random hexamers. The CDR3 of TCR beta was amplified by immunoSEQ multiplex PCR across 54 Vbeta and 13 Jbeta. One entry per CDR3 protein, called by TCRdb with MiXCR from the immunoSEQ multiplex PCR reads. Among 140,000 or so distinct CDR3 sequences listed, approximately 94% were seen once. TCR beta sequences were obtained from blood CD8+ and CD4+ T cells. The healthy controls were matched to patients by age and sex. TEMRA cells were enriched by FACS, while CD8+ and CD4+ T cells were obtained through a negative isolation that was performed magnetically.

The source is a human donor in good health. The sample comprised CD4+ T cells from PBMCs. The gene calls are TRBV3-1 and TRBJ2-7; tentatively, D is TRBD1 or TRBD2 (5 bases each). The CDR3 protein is CASSLPRDGEQYF. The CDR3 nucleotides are TGTGCCAGCAGCCTTCCCCGGGACGGCGAGCAGTACTTC.